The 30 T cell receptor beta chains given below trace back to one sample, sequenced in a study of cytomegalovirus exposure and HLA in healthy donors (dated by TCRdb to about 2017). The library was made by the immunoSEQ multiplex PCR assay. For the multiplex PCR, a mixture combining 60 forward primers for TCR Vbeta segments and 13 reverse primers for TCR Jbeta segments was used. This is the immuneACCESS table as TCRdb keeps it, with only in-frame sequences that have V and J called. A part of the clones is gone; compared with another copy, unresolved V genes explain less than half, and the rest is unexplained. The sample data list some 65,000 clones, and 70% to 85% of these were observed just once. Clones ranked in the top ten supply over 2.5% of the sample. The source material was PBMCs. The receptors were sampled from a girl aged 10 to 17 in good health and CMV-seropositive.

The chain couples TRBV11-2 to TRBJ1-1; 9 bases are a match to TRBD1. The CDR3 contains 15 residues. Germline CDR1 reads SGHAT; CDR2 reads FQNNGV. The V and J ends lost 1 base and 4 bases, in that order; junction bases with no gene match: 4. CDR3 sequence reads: CASSLGQGGGTEAFF. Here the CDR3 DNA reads TGTGCCAGCAGCTTAGGACAGGGGGGAGGCACTGAAGCTTTCTTT.

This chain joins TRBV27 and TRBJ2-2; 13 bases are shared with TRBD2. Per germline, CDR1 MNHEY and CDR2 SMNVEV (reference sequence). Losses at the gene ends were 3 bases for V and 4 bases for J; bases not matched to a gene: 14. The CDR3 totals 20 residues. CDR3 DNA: TGTGCCAGCAGTTTCTCCGATCGGACTAGCGGGAGCTGGGGCACCGGGGAGCTGTTTTTT. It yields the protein CASSFSDRTSGSWGTGELFF.

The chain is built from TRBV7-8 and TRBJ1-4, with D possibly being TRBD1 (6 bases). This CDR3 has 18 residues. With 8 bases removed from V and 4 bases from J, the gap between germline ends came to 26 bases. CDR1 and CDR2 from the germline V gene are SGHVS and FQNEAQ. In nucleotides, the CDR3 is TGTGCCAGCTACGCAAAACACTTGGGCGGGGGGCGTAATGAAAAACTGTTTTTT. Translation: CASYAKHLGGGRNEKLFF.

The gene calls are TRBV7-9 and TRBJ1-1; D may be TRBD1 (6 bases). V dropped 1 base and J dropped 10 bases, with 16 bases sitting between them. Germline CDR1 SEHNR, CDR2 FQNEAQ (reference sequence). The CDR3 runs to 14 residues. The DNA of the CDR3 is TGTGCCAGCAGCTTAGACAGGGCAAGAGGGAGAGCTTTCTTT. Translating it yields CASSLDRARGRAFF.

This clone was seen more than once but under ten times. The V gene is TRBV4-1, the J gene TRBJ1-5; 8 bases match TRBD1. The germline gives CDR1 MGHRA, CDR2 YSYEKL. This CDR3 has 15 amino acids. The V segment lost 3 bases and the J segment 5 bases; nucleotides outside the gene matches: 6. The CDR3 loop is CASSHSGQGHQPQHF. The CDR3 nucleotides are TGCGCCAGCAGCCATTCAGGACAGGGACATCAGCCCCAGCATTTT.

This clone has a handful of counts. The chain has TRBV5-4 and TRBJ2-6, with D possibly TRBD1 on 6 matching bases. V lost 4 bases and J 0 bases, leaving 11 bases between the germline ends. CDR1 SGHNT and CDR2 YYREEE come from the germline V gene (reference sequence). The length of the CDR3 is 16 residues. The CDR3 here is CASSKQGSSGANVLTF. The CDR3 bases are TGTGCCAGCAGCAAACAGGGCAGCTCTGGGGCCAACGTCCTGACTTTC.

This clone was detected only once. CDR3 protein: CASSPGQGGYEQYF. As DNA, the CDR3 is TGCGCCAGCAGCCCGGGACAGGGAGGCTACGAGCAGTACTTC. J is TRBJ2-7 and V is TRBV4-1, with TRBD1 identical over 9 bases. Germline V gene data show CDR1 as MGHRA and CDR2 as YSYEKL. Losses at the gene ends were 4 bases for V and 3 bases for J; bases not matched to a gene: 4. This CDR3 comprises 14 residues.

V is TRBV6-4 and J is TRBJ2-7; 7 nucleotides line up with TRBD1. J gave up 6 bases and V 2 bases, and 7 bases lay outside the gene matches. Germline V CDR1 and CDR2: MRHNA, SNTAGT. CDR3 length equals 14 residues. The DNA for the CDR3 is TGTGCCAGCAGTGACAGTACAGGGGTTGGCGAGCAGTACTTC. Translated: CASSDSTGVGEQYF.

DNA of the CDR3: TGTGCCAGCAGCGGACGACAGGGGGTACCCTACGAGCAGTACTTC. Translating gives CASSGRQGVPYEQYF. V gene TRBV28 combines with J gene TRBJ2-7; 9 positions match TRBD1. The CDR3 covers 15 residues. Trimming at V came to 6 bases and at J to 2 bases, leaving 8 bases not matched to a gene. CDR1 is MDHEN and CDR2 is SYDVKM in the germline V gene.

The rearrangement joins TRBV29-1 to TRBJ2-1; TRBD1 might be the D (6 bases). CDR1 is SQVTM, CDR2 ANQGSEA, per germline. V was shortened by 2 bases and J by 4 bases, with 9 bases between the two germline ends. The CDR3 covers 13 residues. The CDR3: CSVEPRGYNEQFF. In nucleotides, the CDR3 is TGCAGCGTTGAACCCAGGGGATACAATGAGCAGTTCTTC.

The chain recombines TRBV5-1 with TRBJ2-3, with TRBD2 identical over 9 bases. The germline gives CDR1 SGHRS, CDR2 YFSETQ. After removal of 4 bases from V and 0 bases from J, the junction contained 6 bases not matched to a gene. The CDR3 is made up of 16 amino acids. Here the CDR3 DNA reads TGCGCCAGCAGCCCCCTCACTAGCGGGAGCACAGATACGCAGTATTTT. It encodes CASSPLTSGSTDTQYF. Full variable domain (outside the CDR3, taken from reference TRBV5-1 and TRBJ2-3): KAGVTQTPRYLIKTRGQQVTLSCSPISGHRSVSWYQQTPGQGLQFLFEYFSETQRNKGNFPGRFSGRQFSNSRSEMNVSTLELGDSALYLCASSPLTSGSTDTQYFGPGTRLTVL.

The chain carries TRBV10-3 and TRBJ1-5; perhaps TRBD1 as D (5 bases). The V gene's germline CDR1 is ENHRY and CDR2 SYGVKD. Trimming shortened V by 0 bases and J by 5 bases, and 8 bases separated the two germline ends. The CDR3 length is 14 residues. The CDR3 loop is CAISESQEHQPQHF. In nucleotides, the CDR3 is TGTGCCATCAGTGAGTCACAGGAACATCAGCCCCAGCATTTT.

CDR3 DNA sequence: TGTGCCAGCAGCATACTGGACAGTTCGAACACTGAAGCTTTCTTT. It codes for CASSILDSSNTEAFF. The J gene is TRBJ1-1, the V gene TRBV7-2; D might be TRBD1 (6 bases). Per germline, CDR1 SGHTA and CDR2 FQGNSA. There are 15 residues in the CDR3. V was pared by 5 bases and J by 1 base, with 14 bases between.

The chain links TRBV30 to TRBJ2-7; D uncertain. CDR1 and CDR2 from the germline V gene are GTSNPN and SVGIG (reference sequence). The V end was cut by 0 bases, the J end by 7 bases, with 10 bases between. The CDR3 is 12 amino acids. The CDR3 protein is CAWSVPPGEQYF. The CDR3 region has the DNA TGTGCCTGGAGTGTACCCCCCGGGGAGCAGTACTTC.

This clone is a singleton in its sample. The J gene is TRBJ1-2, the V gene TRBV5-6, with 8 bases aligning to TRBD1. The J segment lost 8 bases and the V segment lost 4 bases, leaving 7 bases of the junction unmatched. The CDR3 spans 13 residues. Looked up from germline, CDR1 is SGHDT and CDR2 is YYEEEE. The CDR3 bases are TGTGCCAGCAGCGGACAGGGAATCTTAGGCTACACCTTC. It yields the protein CASSGQGILGYTF.

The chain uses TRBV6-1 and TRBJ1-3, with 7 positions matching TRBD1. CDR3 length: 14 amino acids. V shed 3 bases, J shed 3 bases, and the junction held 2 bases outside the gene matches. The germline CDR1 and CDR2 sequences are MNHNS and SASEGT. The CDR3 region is CASSEDRFGNTIYF. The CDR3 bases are TGTGCCAGCAGTGAGGACAGGTTTGGAAACACCATATATTTT.

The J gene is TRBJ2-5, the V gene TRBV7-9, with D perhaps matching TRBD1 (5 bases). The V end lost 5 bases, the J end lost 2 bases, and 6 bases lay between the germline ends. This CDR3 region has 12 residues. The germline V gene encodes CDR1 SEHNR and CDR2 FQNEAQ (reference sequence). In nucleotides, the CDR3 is TGTGCCAGCAGCCGACAGCAAGAGACCCAGTACTTC. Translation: CASSRQQETQYF.

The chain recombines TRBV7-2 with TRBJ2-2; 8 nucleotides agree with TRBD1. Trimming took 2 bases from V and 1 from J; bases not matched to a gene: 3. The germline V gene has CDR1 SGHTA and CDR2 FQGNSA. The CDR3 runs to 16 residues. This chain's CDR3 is CASSLNGQGNTGELFF. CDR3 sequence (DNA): TGTGCCAGCAGCTTAAACGGACAGGGGAACACCGGGGAGCTGTTTTTT.

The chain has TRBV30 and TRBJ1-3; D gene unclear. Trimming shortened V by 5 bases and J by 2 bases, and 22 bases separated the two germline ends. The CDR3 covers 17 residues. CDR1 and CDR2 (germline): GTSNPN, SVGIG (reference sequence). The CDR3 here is CAWAYLEGGVAGNTIYF. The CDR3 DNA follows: TGTGCCTGGGCCTACCTAGAGGGCGGGGTAGCTGGAAACACCATATATTTT.

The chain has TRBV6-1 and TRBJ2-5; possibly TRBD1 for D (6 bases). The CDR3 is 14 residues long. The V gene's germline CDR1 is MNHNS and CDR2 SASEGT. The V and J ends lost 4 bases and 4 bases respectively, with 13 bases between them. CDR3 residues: CASSVNAGAETQYF. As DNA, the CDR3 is TGTGCCAGCAGTGTAAATGCAGGGGCAGAGACCCAGTACTTC.

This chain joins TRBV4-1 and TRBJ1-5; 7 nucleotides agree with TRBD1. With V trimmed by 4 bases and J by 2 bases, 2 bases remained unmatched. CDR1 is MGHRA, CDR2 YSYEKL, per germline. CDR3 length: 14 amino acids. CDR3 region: CASSLGQGNQPQHF. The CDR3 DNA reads TGCGCCAGCAGCCTAGGACAGGGCAATCAGCCCCAGCATTTT.

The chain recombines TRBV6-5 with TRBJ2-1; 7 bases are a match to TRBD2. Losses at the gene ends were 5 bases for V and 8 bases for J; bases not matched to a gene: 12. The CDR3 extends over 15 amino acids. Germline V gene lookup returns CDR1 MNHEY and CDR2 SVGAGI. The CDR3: CASSPGLDVVDEQFF. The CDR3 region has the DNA TGTGCCAGCAGTCCCGGACTAGATGTGGTCGATGAGCAGTTCTTC.

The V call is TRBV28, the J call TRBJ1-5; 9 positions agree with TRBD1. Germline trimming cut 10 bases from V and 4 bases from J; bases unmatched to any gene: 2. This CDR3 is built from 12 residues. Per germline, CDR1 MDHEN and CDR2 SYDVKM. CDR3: CATGTGNQPQHF. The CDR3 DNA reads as TGTGCCACAGGGACAGGGAATCAGCCCCAGCATTTT.

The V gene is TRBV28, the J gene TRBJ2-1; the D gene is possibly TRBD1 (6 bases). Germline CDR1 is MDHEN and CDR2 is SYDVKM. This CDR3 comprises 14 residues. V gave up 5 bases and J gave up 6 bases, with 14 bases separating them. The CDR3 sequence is CASSRADSLNEQFF. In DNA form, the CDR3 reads TGTGCCAGCAGTAGGGCGGACAGTCTCAATGAGCAGTTCTTC.

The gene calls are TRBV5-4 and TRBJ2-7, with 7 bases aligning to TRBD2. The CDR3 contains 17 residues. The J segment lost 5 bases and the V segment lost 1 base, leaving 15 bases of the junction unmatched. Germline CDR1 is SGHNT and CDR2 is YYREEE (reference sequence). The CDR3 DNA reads TGTGCCAGCAGCTTGTTACAGTCGAGCGCGGGAGCCCACGAGCAGTACTTC. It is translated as CASSLLQSSAGAHEQYF.

The CDR3 loop is CASSLRNRGGGYTF. The CDR3 DNA is TGTGCCAGCAGCTTGAGGAACAGGGGAGGTGGCTACACCTTC. The rearrangement uses TRBV5-4 and TRBJ1-2; 7 bases match TRBD1. V was pared by 1 base and J by 7 bases, with 7 bases of the junction left unmatched. Germline CDR1 and CDR2: SGHNT and YYREEE (reference sequence). The CDR3 sequence is 14 residues long.

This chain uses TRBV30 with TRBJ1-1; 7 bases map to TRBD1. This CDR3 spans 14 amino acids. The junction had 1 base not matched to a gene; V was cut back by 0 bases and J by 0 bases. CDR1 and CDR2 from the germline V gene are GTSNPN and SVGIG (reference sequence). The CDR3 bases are TGTGCCTGGAGTGTCCAGGGGGTGAACACTGAAGCTTTCTTT. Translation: CAWSVQGVNTEAFF.

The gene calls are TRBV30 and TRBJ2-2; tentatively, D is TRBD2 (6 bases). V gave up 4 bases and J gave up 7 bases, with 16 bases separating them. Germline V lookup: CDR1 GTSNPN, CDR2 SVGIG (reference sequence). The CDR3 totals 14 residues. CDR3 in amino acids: CAWTPRGRIGELFF. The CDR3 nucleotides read TGTGCCTGGACCCCCCGGGGGAGGATCGGGGAGCTGTTTTTT.

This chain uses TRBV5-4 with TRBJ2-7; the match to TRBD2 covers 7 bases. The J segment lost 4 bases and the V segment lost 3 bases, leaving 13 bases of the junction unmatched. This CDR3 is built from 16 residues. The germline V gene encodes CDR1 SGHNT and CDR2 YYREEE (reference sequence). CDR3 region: CASSSPSTSSPYEQYF. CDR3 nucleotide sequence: TGTGCCAGCAGCTCCCCCTCGACTAGCTCCCCGTACGAGCAGTACTTC.

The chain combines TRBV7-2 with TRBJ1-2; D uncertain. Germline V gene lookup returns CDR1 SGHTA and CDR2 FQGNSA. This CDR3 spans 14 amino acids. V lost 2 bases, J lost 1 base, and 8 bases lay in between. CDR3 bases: TGTGCCAGCAGCTTACGGGTCGTTAACTATGGCTACACCTTC. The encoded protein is CASSLRVVNYGYTF.